This TCR beta chain was identified in a study of cytomegalovirus exposure and HLA in healthy donors (dated by TCRdb to 2016 to 2017). Study-wide context: In an earlier analysis of approximately 640 of the donors, 276 Gb of sequence data and 90 million to 130 million unique TCR beta sequences from some 170 million T cells were reported. An early release that covered about 640 HLA-typed donors contained around 330 gigabases of sequencing data and 75 million to 100 million unique TCR sequences. Of the 300 to 500 genotyped donors, 80% to 90% were placed in the genetic ancestry cluster associated with self-reported Caucasian donors. The study was designed to test whether signatures of past pathogen exposure could be identified by cataloging public T cell receptors. The study used immunosequencing to profile the T cell repertoires of under 700 subjects and linked those repertoires to cytomegalovirus serostatus. In addition to the first cohort of around 670 subjects, a separate validation cohort of approximately 120 different subjects was used. High-throughput TCR immunosequencing, statistical association of individual TCRs with disease status, and machine learning were combined to predict cytomegalovirus infection status. In a later analysis, previously published TCR beta repertoires from roughly 710 donors were re-analyzed and high-resolution HLA genotyping was added so that TCR occurrence patterns could be studied. In the later analysis, no new phenotypic data were used to find candidate immune exposures; instead, reliance was placed on TCR beta sequences and their occurrence across donors. An earlier analysis of around 580 of the donors used high-throughput TCR beta sequencing to judge whether each TCR beta V gene segment behaved as functional or pseudogenic. Donor age, sex, ethnicity and CMV serostatus were compiled together with the repertoire data. Genome-wide SNP genotypes for about 60% of the 666 donors were used in a later genetic analysis, which treated that subset as a discovery cohort. Every discovery cohort repertoire had been produced on one sequencing platform. HLA typing included class I and class II loci at four-digit resolution. The number of typed donors differed by locus: about 629-630 for A, B, C, DRB1 and DQB1; some 500 for DQA1; 606 for DPA1; and around 470 for DPB1. About five DR-DQ haplotypes were treated as single units for association and clustering because of strong linkage in the cohort. Among several hundred genotyped donors of the cohort, an average of around 250,000 unique TCR beta nucleotide sequences was sequenced per donor, of which about 18% were non-productive. Study-wide findings and limitations: In vitro tests confirmed that a few of the cytomegalovirus-associated TCR beta chains recognize cytomegalovirus antigens. A later genetic analysis reported fewer N-insertions in productive TCRs among donors in an Asian-associated ancestry cluster than the roughly 690-donor mean. In an earlier analysis of some 500 of the donors, most TCR beta V segments appeared in productive rearrangements about 87% or about 30% of the time, broadly matching IMGT annotations. Linkage disequilibrium might explain the correlated functional status among segregating V segments, but an unknown experimental factor could not be excluded. A later analysis associated about 18,000 TCR beta sequences with specific HLA alleles at a false discovery rate of 0.05. A later genetic analysis associated a missense DCLRE1C variant with V-gene and J-gene trimming of TCR beta chains, and an independent cohort replicated the association. Most TCR sequences were seen in very few donors, while some public TCRs were found in many individuals. In the study, approximately 160 TCR beta chains were listed as associated with cytomegalovirus. Assigning TCR associations to individual alleles was difficult when HLA alleles, especially DR and DQ, strongly co-occurred. In a later analysis, HLA-associated TCR beta chains showed more clonal expansion and lower generation probabilities than non-associated chains that were equally common. Several of the top co-occurrence clusters appeared to be linked to parvovirus B19, influenza, CMV and Epstein-Barr virus, according to a later analysis. The 87-base-pair reads could not distinguish some IMGT-functional V segments, including TRBV6-2 and TRBV6-3, so those segments were excluded. CMV serostatus was the only immune exposure information available for the cohort. According to a later analysis, TCR association rates differed among HLA loci, with DRB1 alleles showing the most associated TCRs and HLA-C alleles showing the fewest. According to the authors, the approach could potentially be generalized to other disease states and immunological phenotypes. A later analysis found that most CMV-associated TCR beta chains appeared HLA-restricted, with HLA associations seemingly driven largely by CMV exposure. Cytomegalovirus status was reported to be diagnosed by the classifier with high specificity and sensitivity in both the original and validation cohorts. Only TCR beta chains were sequenced in this cohort, and the absence of alpha or paired-chain data limited detectable features. Presence/absence analyses assumed roughly uniform sequencing depth across donors, an assumption that may not hold. A cluster of highly shared sequence variants was judged likely to be a technical artifact of the sequencing pipeline. Because HLA typing was unavailable for some donors at each locus, only the typed subset was used in association tests. A further reported finding was that TCR beta sequences accurately predicted the HLA-A and HLA-B alleles for most subjects in the first cohort. Because counts were too low, roughly 17 rarely observed V segments, including chromosome 9 orphons, were left out of the earlier analysis of 500 to 750 of the donors.

Comment on this clone: The antigen this receptor binds is unknown. Base qualities are not recorded, but no much larger clone differs from it by a single base.

Libraries were prepared through the immunoSEQ multiplex PCR assay. The multiplex PCR relied on a mix of 60 forward primers for TCR Vbeta segments and 13 reverse primers for TCR Jbeta segments. A multiplex PCR assay on genomic DNA amplified the CDR3 region of rearranged TCR beta genes. The amplified TCR beta libraries were sequenced on the Illumina HiSeq System as 87-base-pair reads. The original pipeline was this. In a later analysis, roughly 80 million unique TCR beta chains were counted across the roughly 670 repertoires, and around 11 million of these chains were shared by at least two donors. Raw reads were error-corrected and collapsed into unique sequences by a nearest-neighbor algorithm in which closely related sequences were merged to remove PCR and sequencing errors. To assign V, D and J gene segments, CDR3 sequences were aligned to IMGT reference sequences. For a sequence to be retained, a match of at least six nucleotides was required to both a V gene segment and a J gene segment. Rearrangements were called productive when the CDR3 lacked stop codons and stayed in frame with V and J; all others were non-productive. CDR3 was defined according to IMGT convention as the region running from the second conserved V-encoded cysteine to the conserved J-encoded phenylalanine. In an earlier analysis of some 550 of the donors, sequences lacking an unambiguous match to a single V gene segment were excluded. An earlier analysis of fewer than 650 of the donors classified V segments as functional when productive rearrangements were above 56.7% and as segregating when the standard deviation between donors was above 5%. To diagnose cytomegalovirus status from the catalog of TCR beta chain sequences, a statistical classification framework was built. A later analysis assigned V and J genes by comparing TCR nucleotide sequences with IMGT/GENE-DB human TR gene sequences. A later analysis assigned CDR3 sequences and most-parsimonious VDJ recombination scenarios with the TCRdist pipeline. In a later analysis, every TCR beta chain was defined by the combination of its CDR3 amino acid sequence and its V-gene family, and reads without a unique V-gene family were dropped. As a way to deal with suspected cross-contamination and a sequencing artifact, a later analysis dropped 592 nucleotide sequences that were highly shared and had low generation probability. For each public chain, a later analysis derived a clonal expansion index from normalized ranks of inferred template counts within each repertoire. Generation probabilities in a later analysis came from a VDJ recombination model fitted to out-of-frame rearrangements, and those results were checked against IGoR. Hypergeometric tests were used in a later analysis to score TCR-TCR, TCR-HLA and TCR-CMV co-occurrence, with a repertoire-size bias correction applied to the TCR pairs. In a later analysis, false discovery rates were estimated by permuting HLA or CMV assignments 20 times. In a later analysis, co-occurring TCRs were grouped with DBSCAN, and TCRdist sequence similarity was added when clustering was performed within HLA-allele-positive subsets. Repertoires with fewer than 30,000 or more than 120,000 public chains were left out of co-occurrence clustering, as were roughly five repertoires with anomalous nucleotide sharing. This is the immuneACCESS table as TCRdb keeps it, with only in-frame sequences that have V and J called. A part of the clones is gone; compared with another copy, unresolved V genes explain less than half, and the rest is unexplained. That table is the source of V, J and clone size, and D and trimming were worked out from the DNA. The sample table shows about 150,000 clones, and more than 80% are seen once. The ten largest clones represent 4.8% of the sample.

Trimming costs V 2 bases and J 5 bases, and their ends lie 6 bases apart. Taken from the germline V gene, the CDR1 and CDR2 loops are MNHEY and SVGAGI. The CDR3, from cysteine to phenylalanine, totals 13 residues. The retained sequence is limited to the CDR3, 39 bases, with the frame set at the first base. In total, roughly 670 healthy bone marrow donors made up the cohort. All cohort members were sampled while nominally healthy, although unrecorded immune exposures were likely present. The donor tested CMV seronegative and was one of the 352 seronegative cohort members. Every donor gave a peripheral blood sample, and the peripheral blood mononuclear cells from that sample were used for TCR beta sequencing. The Qiagen DNeasy Blood Extraction Kit was used to extract genomic DNA from the blood cell samples.

The receptor comes from a man between 18 and 35 years old in good health and CMV-seronegative. Sequencing was performed on PBMCs. The chain joins TRBV6-5 to TRBJ2-2; too little of a D gene remains to name it. Here is the DNA: TGTGCCAGCAGTTACGGCCGAACCGGGGAGCTGTTTTTT. This is translated as CASSYGRTGELFF.